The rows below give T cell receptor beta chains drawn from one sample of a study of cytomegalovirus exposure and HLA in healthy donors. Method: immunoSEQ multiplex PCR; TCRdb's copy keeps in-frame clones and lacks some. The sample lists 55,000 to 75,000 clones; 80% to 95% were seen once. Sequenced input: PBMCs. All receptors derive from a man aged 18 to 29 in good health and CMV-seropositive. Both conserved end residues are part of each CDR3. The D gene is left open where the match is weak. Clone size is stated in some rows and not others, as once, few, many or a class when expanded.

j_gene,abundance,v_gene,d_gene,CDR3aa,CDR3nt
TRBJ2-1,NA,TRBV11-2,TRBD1,CASSLRGTGVSGEQFF,TGTGCCAGCAGCTTAAGGGGGACAGGGGTGAGTGGGGAGCAGTTCTTC
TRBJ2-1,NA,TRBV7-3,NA,CASSLSGGPYNEQFF,TGTGCCAGCAGCTTAAGCGGCGGGCCCTACAATGAGCAGTTCTTC
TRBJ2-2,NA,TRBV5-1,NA,CASSLGPSGELFF,TGCGCCAGCAGTCTGGGGCCGTCTGGGGAGCTGTTTTTT
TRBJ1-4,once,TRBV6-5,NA,CASSYTGRGTNEKLFF,TGTGCCAGCAGTTACACAGGGCGCGGAACTAATGAAAAACTGTTTTTT
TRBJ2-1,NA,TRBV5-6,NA,CASSLAIRAANEQFF,TGTGCCAGCAGCTTAGCGATCCGAGCGGCCAATGAGCAGTTCTTC
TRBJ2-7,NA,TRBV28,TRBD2,CASSPVAGVRLEQYF,TGTGCCAGCAGTCCGGTAGCGGGAGTCCGTCTCGAGCAGTACTTC
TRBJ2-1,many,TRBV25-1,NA,CASSAGEWAYNEQFF,TGTGCCAGCAGTGCCGGGGAGTGGGCTTACAATGAGCAGTTCTTC
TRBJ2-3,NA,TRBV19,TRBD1,CASSMRDRLVDTQYF,TGTGCCAGTAGTATGAGGGACAGATTGGTGGATACGCAGTATTTT
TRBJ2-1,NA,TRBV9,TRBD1,CASSASTGYNEQFF,TGTGCCAGCAGCGCATCGACAGGGTACAATGAGCAGTTCTTC
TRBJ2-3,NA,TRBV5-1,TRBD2,CASSLGTSGTTSTDTQYF,TGCGCCAGCAGCTTGGGTACTAGCGGGACCACTAGCACAGATACGCAGTATTTT
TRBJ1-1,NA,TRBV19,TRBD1,CASSPAGTGAAFF,TGTGCCAGTAGTCCCGCCGGGACAGGGGCAGCTTTCTTT